The rows below give T cell receptor beta chains drawn from one sample of a study of cytomegalovirus exposure and HLA in healthy donors. Data came from immunoSEQ multiplex PCR; TCRdb stores just in-frame clones and leaves some out. The table includes around 130,000 clones, approximately 8.7% detected once. Sequenced input: PBMCs. These receptor sequences come from a man aged 40-49 years in good health and CMV-seronegative. Both conserved end residues are part of each CDR3. Expanded clones are given a class, and other clones once, few, many or no size at all.

v_call: TRBV5-1
cdr3_length: 15
clone_size: -
j_call: TRBJ1-1
cdr3_aa: CASRTFGTGETEAFF

v_call: TRBV5-1
cdr3_length: 15
clone_size: -
j_call: TRBJ1-6
cdr3_aa: CASSLGELVNSPLHF

v_call: TRBV5-4
cdr3_length: 16
clone_size: few
j_call: TRBJ2-2
cdr3_aa: CASSLRLAGGFGELFF

v_call: TRBV5-6
cdr3_length: 14
clone_size: few
j_call: TRBJ2-5
cdr3_aa: CASSLVPRGETQYF

v_call: TRBV11-2
cdr3_length: 15
clone_size: -
j_call: TRBJ1-1
cdr3_aa: CASSFVTSEDTEAFF

v_call: TRBV5-8
cdr3_length: 14
clone_size: few
j_call: TRBJ2-1
cdr3_aa: CASSLVRRDHEQFF

v_call: TRBV7-8
cdr3_length: 15
clone_size: few
j_call: TRBJ2-1
cdr3_aa: CASSSAGGPMGEQFF

v_call: TRBV18
cdr3_length: 16
clone_size: few
j_call: TRBJ1-2
cdr3_aa: CASSPPTGPSNYGYTF

v_call: TRBV28
cdr3_length: 14
clone_size: -
j_call: TRBJ1-1
cdr3_aa: CASSFSAFYTEAFF

v_call: TRBV10-3
cdr3_length: 15
clone_size: few
j_call: TRBJ2-1
cdr3_aa: CAISEGLGSKNEQFF

v_call: TRBV5-1
cdr3_length: 14
clone_size: -
j_call: TRBJ1-1
cdr3_aa: CASSLVDRTTEAFF

v_call: TRBV6-5
cdr3_length: 15
clone_size: few
j_call: TRBJ1-5
cdr3_aa: CASSDRGTGISPQHF

v_call: TRBV7-9
cdr3_length: 12
clone_size: few
j_call: TRBJ1-2
cdr3_aa: CATTEGIDGYTF

v_call: TRBV5-1
cdr3_length: 12
clone_size: few
j_call: TRBJ1-1
cdr3_aa: CASKFGNTEAFF

v_call: TRBV2
cdr3_length: 15
clone_size: -
j_call: TRBJ2-5
cdr3_aa: CASSEAYSGVETQYF

v_call: TRBV7-9
cdr3_length: 15
clone_size: few
j_call: TRBJ1-4
cdr3_aa: CASSPTGKWGEKLFF

v_call: TRBV4-1
cdr3_length: 16
clone_size: -
j_call: TRBJ2-2
cdr3_aa: CASSHMGGALAGELFF

v_call: TRBV28
cdr3_length: 14
clone_size: -
j_call: TRBJ2-7
cdr3_aa: CASSQTGESYEQYF

v_call: TRBV28
cdr3_length: 20
clone_size: -
j_call: TRBJ2-7
cdr3_aa: CASTWSDQGLTGRLSYEQYF

v_call: TRBV7-3
cdr3_length: 15
clone_size: -
j_call: TRBJ2-3
cdr3_aa: CASSLTGGSTDTQYF

v_call: TRBV7-7
cdr3_length: 15
clone_size: few
j_call: TRBJ2-3
cdr3_aa: CASSLVAGETDTQYF

v_call: TRBV5-1
cdr3_length: 15
clone_size: -
j_call: TRBJ2-6
cdr3_aa: CASSREISGANVLTF

v_call: TRBV29-1
cdr3_length: 15
clone_size: few
j_call: TRBJ1-2
cdr3_aa: CSVEDLDRKDYGYTF

v_call: TRBV11-2
cdr3_length: 14
clone_size: few
j_call: TRBJ1-1
cdr3_aa: CASSSARKNTEAFF

v_call: TRBV28
cdr3_length: 16
clone_size: -
j_call: TRBJ1-5
cdr3_aa: CASRLDRDNFDQPQHF

v_call: TRBV7-9
cdr3_length: 13
clone_size: -
j_call: TRBJ2-1
cdr3_aa: CASSLDSTSEQFF

v_call: TRBV11-3
cdr3_length: 16
clone_size: few
j_call: TRBJ2-1
cdr3_aa: CASSLDYGTRYNEQFF

v_call: TRBV5-6
cdr3_length: 13
clone_size: few
j_call: TRBJ1-1
cdr3_aa: CASSTEMNTEAFF

v_call: TRBV19
cdr3_length: 12
clone_size: few
j_call: TRBJ2-3
cdr3_aa: CASSMVADTQYF

v_call: TRBV30
cdr3_length: 14
clone_size: -
j_call: TRBJ1-5
cdr3_aa: CAWRRGGSNQPQHF

v_call: TRBV6-5
cdr3_length: 14
clone_size: -
j_call: TRBJ1-2
cdr3_aa: CASSWGQGIYGYTF

v_call: TRBV28
cdr3_length: 13
clone_size: few
j_call: TRBJ2-7
cdr3_aa: CASSTDSGYEQYF

v_call: TRBV2
cdr3_length: 15
clone_size: -
j_call: TRBJ2-7
cdr3_aa: CASSRETATPYEQYF

v_call: TRBV2
cdr3_length: 17
clone_size: few
j_call: TRBJ1-2
cdr3_aa: CASSDGGIVDLNYGYTF

v_call: TRBV28
cdr3_length: 13
clone_size: -
j_call: TRBJ1-5
cdr3_aa: CASSKERSGPQHF

v_call: TRBV4-1
cdr3_length: 17
clone_size: -
j_call: TRBJ2-2
cdr3_aa: CASSYTRVRGATGELFF

v_call: TRBV28
cdr3_length: 14
clone_size: -
j_call: TRBJ1-6
cdr3_aa: CASSPPGDNSPLHF

v_call: TRBV19
cdr3_length: 12
clone_size: many
j_call: TRBJ1-1
cdr3_aa: CASSIGNTEAFF

v_call: TRBV5-1
cdr3_length: 14
clone_size: few
j_call: TRBJ2-1
cdr3_aa: CASSATGGYNEQFF

v_call: TRBV5-4
cdr3_length: 13
clone_size: few
j_call: TRBJ2-2
cdr3_aa: CASSFPGAGELFF

v_call: TRBV6-5
cdr3_length: 16
clone_size: few
j_call: TRBJ2-2
cdr3_aa: CASSYFGTANTGELFF

v_call: TRBV6-4
cdr3_length: 14
clone_size: medium-sized
j_call: TRBJ2-3
cdr3_aa: CASSDSASTDTQYF

v_call: TRBV5-1
cdr3_length: 16
clone_size: -
j_call: TRBJ2-1
cdr3_aa: CASSPPLGGGREEQFF